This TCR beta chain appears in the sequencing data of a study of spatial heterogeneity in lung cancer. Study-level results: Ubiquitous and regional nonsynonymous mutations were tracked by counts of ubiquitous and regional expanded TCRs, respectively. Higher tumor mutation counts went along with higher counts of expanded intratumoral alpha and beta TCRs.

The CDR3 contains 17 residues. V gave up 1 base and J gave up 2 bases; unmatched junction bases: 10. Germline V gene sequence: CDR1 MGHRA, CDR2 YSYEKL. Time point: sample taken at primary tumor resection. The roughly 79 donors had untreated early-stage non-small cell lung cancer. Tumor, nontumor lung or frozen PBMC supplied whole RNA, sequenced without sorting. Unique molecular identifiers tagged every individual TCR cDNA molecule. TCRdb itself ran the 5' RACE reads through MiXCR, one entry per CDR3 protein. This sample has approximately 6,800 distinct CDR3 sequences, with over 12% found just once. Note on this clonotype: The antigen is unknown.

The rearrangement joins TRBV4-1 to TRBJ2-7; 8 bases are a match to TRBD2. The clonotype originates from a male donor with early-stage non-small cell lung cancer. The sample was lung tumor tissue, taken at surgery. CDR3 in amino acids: CASSQVPASSGTYEQYF. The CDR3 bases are TGCGCCAGCAGCCAAGTCCCCGCGAGTAGCGGGACCTACGAGCAGTACTTC.